This T cell receptor beta chain was sequenced in a study of CD8 T cells in Susac syndrome. Random hexamers primed reverse transcription of roughly 0.45 to 1 ug RNA. Amplification of TCR beta CDR3 used immunoSEQ multiplex PCR across 54 Vbeta and 13 Jbeta. TCRdb re-derived calls from the immunoSEQ multiplex PCR reads in MiXCR, one entry per CDR3 protein. The sample lists 100,000 to 150,000 distinct CDR3 sequences, 94% occurring once. CD8+ and CD4+ T cells from blood underwent TCR beta sequencing, which was carried out in a high-throughput format. Bulk CD8+ and CD4+ cells came from magnetic negative isolation; CD8+ TEMRA by FACS. This clonotype has a single count. Its target is not known. Notes on the study in general: It was acknowledged in the study that the number of individuals who were included in its TCR sequencing and HLA analysis was relatively small.

Looked up from germline, CDR1 is SEHNR and CDR2 is FQNEAQ (reference sequence). With 5 bases clipped from V and 2 bases from J, the junction kept 3 bases outside the gene matches. The CDR3 is 13 residues long. The chain employs TRBV7-9 and TRBJ2-7, with TRBD1 identical over 7 bases. The receptor was isolated from a human donor in good health. The sequenced sample was CD4+ T cells from PBMCs. The CDR3 loop reads CASSRDSTYEQYF. In DNA form, the CDR3 reads TGTGCCAGCAGCCGGGACAGCACCTACGAGCAGTACTTC.